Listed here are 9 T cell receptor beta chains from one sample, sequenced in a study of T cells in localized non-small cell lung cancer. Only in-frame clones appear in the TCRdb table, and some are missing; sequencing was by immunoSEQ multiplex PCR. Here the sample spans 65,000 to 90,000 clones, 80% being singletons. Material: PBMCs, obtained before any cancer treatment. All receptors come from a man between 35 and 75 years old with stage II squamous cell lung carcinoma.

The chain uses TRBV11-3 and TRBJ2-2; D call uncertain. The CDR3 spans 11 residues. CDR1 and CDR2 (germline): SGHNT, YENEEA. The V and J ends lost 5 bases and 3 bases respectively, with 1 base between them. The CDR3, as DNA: TGTGCCAGCAGCCACACCGGGGAGCTGTTTTTT. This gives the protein CASSHTGELFF.

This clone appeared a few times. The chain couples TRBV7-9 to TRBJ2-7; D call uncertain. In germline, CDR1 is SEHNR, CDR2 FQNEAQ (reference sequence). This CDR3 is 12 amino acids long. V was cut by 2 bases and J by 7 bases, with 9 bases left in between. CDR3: CASSLWGNEQYF. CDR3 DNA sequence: TGTGCCAGCAGCTTATGGGGTAATGAGCAGTACTTC.

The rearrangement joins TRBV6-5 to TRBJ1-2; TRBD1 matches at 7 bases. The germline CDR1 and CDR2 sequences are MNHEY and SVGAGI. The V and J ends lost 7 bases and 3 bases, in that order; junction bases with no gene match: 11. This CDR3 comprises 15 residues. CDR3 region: CASTIDRETHYGYTF. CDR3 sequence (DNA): TGTGCCAGCACCATCGACAGGGAAACCCACTATGGCTACACCTTC.

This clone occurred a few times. The DNA of the CDR3 is TGTGCCAGCAACGCGGCTGGGCGGTCACAAGAGACCCAGTACTTC. This gives the protein CASNAAGRSQETQYF. The V and J genes are TRBV9 and TRBJ2-5; unclear D gene. Per germline, CDR1 SGDLS and CDR2 YYNGEE. Deletions cut 6 bases from V and 2 bases from J, with 17 bases between. CDR3 length equals 15 residues.

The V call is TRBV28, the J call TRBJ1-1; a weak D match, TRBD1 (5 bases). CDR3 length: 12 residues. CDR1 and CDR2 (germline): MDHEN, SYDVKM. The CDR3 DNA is TGTGCATCCGGGGGGGATAACACTGAAGCTTTCTTT. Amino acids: CASGGDNTEAFF.

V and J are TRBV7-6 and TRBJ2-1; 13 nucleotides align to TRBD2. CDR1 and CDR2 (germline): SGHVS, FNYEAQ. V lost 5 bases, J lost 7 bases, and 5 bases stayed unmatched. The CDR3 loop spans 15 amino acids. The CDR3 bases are TGTGCCAGCAGCCAAGGACTAGCGGGAGTAAATGAGCAGTTCTTC. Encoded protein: CASSQGLAGVNEQFF. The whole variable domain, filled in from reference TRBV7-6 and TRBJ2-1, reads GAGVSQSPRYKVTKRGQDVALRCDPISGHVSLYWYRQALGQGPEFLTYFNYEAQQDKSGLPNDRFSAERPEGSISTLTIQRTEQRDSAMYRCASSQGLAGVNEQFFGPGTRLTVL.

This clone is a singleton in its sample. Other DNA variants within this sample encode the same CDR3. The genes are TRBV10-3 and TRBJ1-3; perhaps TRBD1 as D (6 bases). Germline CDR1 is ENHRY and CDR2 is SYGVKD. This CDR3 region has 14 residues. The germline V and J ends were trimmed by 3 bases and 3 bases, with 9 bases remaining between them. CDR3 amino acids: CAISDPDSGNTIYF. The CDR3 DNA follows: TGTGCCATCAGTGATCCGGACAGTGGAAACACCATATATTTT.

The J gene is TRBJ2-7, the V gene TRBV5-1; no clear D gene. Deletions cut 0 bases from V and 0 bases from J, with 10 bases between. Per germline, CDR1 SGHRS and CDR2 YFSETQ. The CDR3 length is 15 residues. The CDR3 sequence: CASSLGQASSYEQYF. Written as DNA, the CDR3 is TGCGCCAGCAGCTTGGGTCAGGCAAGCTCCTACGAGCAGTACTTC.

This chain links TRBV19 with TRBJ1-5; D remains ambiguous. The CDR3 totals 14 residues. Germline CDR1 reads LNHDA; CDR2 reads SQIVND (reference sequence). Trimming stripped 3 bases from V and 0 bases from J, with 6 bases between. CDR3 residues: CASSIVGSNQPQHF. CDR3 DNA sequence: TGTGCCAGTAGTATCGTCGGTAGCAATCAGCCCCAGCATTTT.